A single sample is the source of the 20 T cell receptor beta chains below, sequenced in a study of T-cell reconstitution after alpha-beta-depleted transplantation in children. Unique molecular identifiers tagged the TCRbeta library. TCRdb reanalysed the PCR reads using MiXCR and keeps one entry per CDR3 protein. In the table there are 450,000 to 600,000 distinct CDR3 sequences, around 18% of which are singletons. The sample in question was PBMCs from the stem cell graft donor, obtained from the stem cell graft. All receptors derive from a human donor who donated a stem cell graft to a child with acute lymphoblastic leukemia.

This chain's CDR3 is CASSLYSYYEQYF. The CDR3 bases are TGCGCCAGCAGCTTGTACAGCTACTACGAGCAGTACTTC. The chain links TRBV5-1 to TRBJ2-7, with no clear D. Trimming removed 1 base from V and 3 bases from J, with 8 bases in between. Germline V gene data show CDR1 as SGHRS and CDR2 as YFSETQ. This CDR3 comprises 13 residues.

This clonotype appeared many times. The gene calls are TRBV12-3 or TRBV12-4 and TRBJ2-2; possible D gene TRBD2, 5 bases. Deletions cut 0 bases from V and 9 bases from J, with 17 bases between. The CDR3 extends over 16 amino acids. Here the CDR3 DNA reads TGTGCCAGCAGTTTAGCCCCGTGGTCAGGCGGGCGGGAGCTGTTTTTT. Translating it yields CASSLAPWSGGRELFF.

There are a few counts of this clonotype. The genes are TRBV9 and TRBJ2-5, with 7 bases lining up with TRBD1. From germline, CDR1 is SGDLS and CDR2 YYNGEE. The CDR3 spans 16 residues. With 3 bases clipped from V and 5 bases from J, the junction kept 13 bases outside the gene matches. CDR3 nucleotides: TGTGCCAGCAGCGCCACAGAACAGGGGTCCATGGAGACCCAGTACTTC. This codes for CASSATEQGSMETQYF. Full variable domain (rest looked up from reference TRBV9 and TRBJ2-5): DSGVTQTPKHLITATGQRVTLRCSPRSGDLSVYWYQQSLDQGLQFLIQYYNGEERAKGNILERFSAQQFPDLHSELNLSSLELGDSALYFCASSATEQGSMETQYFGPGTRLLVL.

The J gene is TRBJ2-3, the V gene TRBV6-1, with 12 bases aligning to TRBD2. The CDR3 is 15 amino acids. CDR1 is MNHNS, CDR2 SASEGT, per germline. V dropped 2 bases and J dropped 8; count of bases not matched to a gene: 5. In DNA, the CDR3 is TGTGCCAGCAGTGAACGACTAGCGGGAGAAGGTACGCAGTATTTT. Protein product: CASSERLAGEGTQYF.

The rearrangement joins TRBV12-3 or TRBV12-4 to TRBJ2-7; 7 bases line up with TRBD1. V shed 5 bases and J 2 bases; nucleotides not matched to a gene: 9. The CDR3 is 15 residues long. CDR3 sequence: CASSHDRDGTYEQYF. DNA of the CDR3: TGTGCCAGCAGTCACGACAGGGACGGAACCTACGAGCAGTACTTC.

The rearrangement joins TRBV24-1 to TRBJ1-1; no definite D call. This CDR3 region has 12 residues. V was clipped by 3 bases and J by 7 bases, with 8 bases between them. Germline CDR1 KGHDR, CDR2 SFDVKD. The CDR3 region has the DNA TGTGCCACCAGTGATGGCACCCGTGAAGCTTTCTTT. Translated, it gives CATSDGTREAFF.

The chain combines TRBV5-6 with TRBJ1-5, with D possibly being TRBD1 (5 bases). The V gene's germline CDR1 is SGHDT and CDR2 YYEEEE. V lost 3 bases and J 1 base, leaving 17 bases between the germline ends. There are 17 residues in the CDR3. CDR3 loop: CASSCRRRGGSNQPQHF. DNA for the CDR3: TGTGCCAGCAGCTGCAGGAGGAGGGGAGGAAGCAATCAGCCCCAGCATTTT.

The V and J genes are TRBV12-3 or TRBV12-4 and TRBJ2-1, with 8 bases matching TRBD2. The J segment lost 7 bases and the V segment lost 2 bases, leaving 4 bases of the junction unmatched. The CDR3 has 14 amino acids. Here the CDR3 DNA reads TGTGCCAGCAGTTTACGCGGGAGGCTGAATGAGCAGTTCTTC. Translated: CASSLRGRLNEQFF.

This clonotype was seen a handful of times. Germline is not matched at one junction end, which may reflect a read error. The chain combines TRBV5-1 with TRBJ2-7, with D possibly matching TRBD2 (6 bases). Germline V lookup: CDR1 SGHRS, CDR2 YFSETQ. The CDR3 spans 15 residues. CDR3 nucleotides: TGCGCCAGCAGCCTCGGGGGTGACACCTCCTCCGAGCAGTACTTC. It is translated as CASSLGGDTSSEQYF.

The sample holds a few counts of this clonotype. CDR3 nucleotides: TGTGCCAGCAGCCAAGACGGCCAGATCGGAGACAATGAGCAGTTCTTC. It specifies CASSQDGQIGDNEQFF. The chain recombines TRBV3-1 with TRBJ2-1; D remains unclear. CDR1 and CDR2 (germline): LGHDT, YNNKEL (reference sequence). V dropped 0 bases and J dropped 5 bases, with 14 bases sitting between them. The CDR3 contains 16 residues.

This clonotype occurred a few times. This chain uses TRBV7-8 with TRBJ1-2, with 8 bases lining up with TRBD1. The length of the CDR3 is 14 residues. Germline values: CDR1 SGHVS, CDR2 FQNEAQ. The ends lost 6 bases at V and 7 bases at J; junction bases unmatched: 10. CDR3 protein: CASSYDRGESGYTF. The CDR3 DNA is TGTGCCAGCAGTTATGACAGGGGAGAGTCTGGCTACACCTTC.

This sequence joins TRBV7-9 and TRBJ2-7, with D possibly being TRBD1 (6 bases). CDR1 is SEHNR and CDR2 is FQNEAQ in the germline V gene (reference sequence). The CDR3 loop spans 13 amino acids. Deletions cut 5 bases from V and 6 bases from J, with 14 bases between. The CDR3 spells CASSLKGQTEQYF. CDR3 coding DNA: TGTGCCAGCAGCCTAAAGGGACAAACCGAGCAGTACTTC.

This clonotype was counted between two and nine times. The chain joins TRBV20-1 to TRBJ2-7; 12 positions agree with TRBD2. The CDR3 runs to 15 residues. Germline loops: CDR1 DFQATT, CDR2 SNEGSKA (reference sequence). Trimming removed 3 bases from V and 9 bases from J; junction bases left unmatched: 12. The CDR3 bases are TGCAGTGCTAGGGCTAGCGGGAGGGCCGGATTGCGGCAGTACTTC. Protein: CSARASGRAGLRQYF.

The chain uses TRBV12-3 or TRBV12-4 and TRBJ2-1; D unclear. The CDR3 runs to 16 residues. Deletions cut 3 bases from V and 4 bases from J, with 16 bases between. DNA for the CDR3: TGTGCCAGCAGTTTGGCCCGACAACCGGGTTACAATGAGCAGTTCTTC. Its translation is CASSLARQPGYNEQFF.

The sample holds many counts of this clonotype. The chain carries TRBV14 and TRBJ1-1; D is undetermined. The CDR3 totals 13 residues. V shed 0 bases and J shed 10 bases, with 12 bases lying between them. Germline V gives CDR1 SGHDN, CDR2 FVKESK. CDR3 sequence reads: CASSQDHLRVAFF. The CDR3 DNA is TGTGCCAGCAGCCAAGACCACCTGCGTGTAGCTTTCTTT.

The sample holds a few counts of this clonotype. The J gene is TRBJ1-3, the V gene TRBV6-5; D not resolved. The V gene's germline CDR1 is MNHEY and CDR2 SVGAGI. Trimming left V 2 bases short and J 0 bases short, with 11 bases between. The CDR3 is made up of 16 amino acids. The CDR3 sequence is CASSYGGVNSGNTIYF. In nucleotides, the CDR3 is TGTGCCAGCAGTTACGGTGGGGTTAACTCTGGAAACACCATATATTTT.

The J gene is TRBJ2-1, the V gene TRBV27, with TRBD1 matching over 7 bases. CDR1 MNHEY and CDR2 SMNVEV come from the germline V gene (reference sequence). The CDR3 totals 14 residues. After removal of 2 bases from V and 4 bases from J, the junction contained 2 bases not matched to a gene. The CDR3 nucleotides are TGTGCCAGCAGTTTACGGGGACAGTACAATGAGCAGTTCTTC. Its translation: CASSLRGQYNEQFF.

The chain uses TRBV5-1 and TRBJ1-2, with 10 positions matching TRBD1. Unmatched junction bases numbered 8, after V lost 4 bases and J lost 8 bases. Germline CDR1 SGHRS, CDR2 YFSETQ. This CDR3 comprises 14 residues. The CDR3 DNA is TGCGCCAGCAGCGAAGACAGGGGGCTGGTCGGCTACACCTTC. This encodes CASSEDRGLVGYTF.

The sample holds a few counts of this clonotype. The rearrangement links TRBV20-1 to TRBJ2-2; 9 bases line up with TRBD2. The length of the CDR3 is 15 residues. Germline V gene data show CDR1 as DFQATT and CDR2 as SNEGSKA (reference sequence). V shed 5 bases, J shed 4 bases, and the junction held 8 bases outside the gene matches. For the CDR3, the DNA is TGCAGTGCTTTCGAAGCGGGAGGACCCACCGGGGAGCTGTTTTTT. Encoded protein: CSAFEAGGPTGELFF.

In this sample, this clonotype turned up a few times. The genes are TRBV3-1 and TRBJ2-7; tentatively, D is TRBD2 (5 bases). The CDR3 is 15 residues long. The germline gives CDR1 LGHDT, CDR2 YNNKEL (reference sequence). V dropped 0 bases and J dropped 6 bases, with 15 bases sitting between them. Here the CDR3 reads CASSQERTTRSEQYF. The DNA of the CDR3 is TGTGCCAGCAGCCAAGAGAGGACCACTAGGAGCGAGCAGTACTTC.